Presented here are 20 T cell receptor beta chains from one specimen sequenced in a study of blood T cell repertoires in COVID-19 (dated by TCRdb to about 2020). Libraries were prepared through the immunoSEQ multiplex PCR assay. TCRdb holds this immuneACCESS table with in-frame rearrangements only. Some clones are missing; in checked studies, unresolved V genes explain under half, and the rest has no known cause. Recorded for this sample are over 150,000 clones; around 87% of them occurred a single time. The ten largest clones take up roughly 0.57% of the sample. Sequencing was done on a sample of peripheral blood. These receptors all stem from a man aged 55 to 69 with COVID-19, enrolled during active disease.

V gene TRBV7-2 combines with J gene TRBJ1-1, with D tentatively TRBD1 (6 bases). The CDR3 is made up of 14 amino acids. Germline values: CDR1 SGHTA, CDR2 FQGNSA. V dropped 6 bases and J dropped 5 bases, with 16 bases sitting between them. This CDR3 is CASRAGASGTEAFF. The DNA for the CDR3 is TGTGCCAGCAGGGCAGGGGCCTCGGGGACTGAAGCTTTCTTT.

The chain employs TRBV18 and TRBJ1-1; 10 bases are shared with TRBD1. J gave up 0 bases and V 2 bases, and 12 bases lay outside the gene matches. Germline-derived CDR1 and CDR2 are KGHSH and LQKENI. The length of the CDR3 is 19 residues. The CDR3 protein is CASSPVRTGGPSMNTEAFF. The CDR3 DNA reads as TGTGCCAGCTCACCAGTAAGGACAGGGGGTCCCTCCATGAACACTGAAGCTTTCTTT. The full variable domain, in which reference TRBV18 and TRBJ1-1 provide the parts outside the CDR3, is NAGVMQNPRHLVRRRGQEARLRCSPMKGHSHVYWYRQLPEEGLKFMVYLQKENIIDESGMPKERFSAEFPKEGPSILRIQQVVRGDSAAYFCASSPVRTGGPSMNTEAFFGQGTRLTVV.

The chain carries TRBV29-1 and TRBJ2-1; possible D gene TRBD2, 6 bases. Trimming took 6 bases from V and 7 from J, leaving 16 bases between them. The V gene's germline CDR1 is SQVTM and CDR2 ANQGSEA. This CDR3 region has 13 residues. The CDR3 DNA reads as TGCAGCGTCCTACCGAATAGCGGAAATGAGCAGTTCTTC. It codes for CSVLPNSGNEQFF.

DNA of the CDR3: TGCAGCGGGGCGGGGGGAGGTAGATACGAGCAGTACTTC. It is translated as CSGAGGGRYEQYF. This chain joins TRBV29-1 and TRBJ2-7; 8 positions match TRBD2. After removal of 7 bases from V and 4 bases from J, the junction contained 9 bases not matched to a gene. There are 13 residues in the CDR3. Germline CDR1 and CDR2: SQVTM and ANQGSEA.

The gene calls are TRBV19 and TRBJ1-6; D not certain. Germline values: CDR1 LNHDA, CDR2 SQIVND (reference sequence). The CDR3 is 13 residues long. Trimming took off 6 bases at V and 7 bases at J, with 10 bases between the two ends. This chain's CDR3 is CASSGRENSPLHF. CDR3 bases: TGTGCCAGTAGCGGACGGGAAAATTCACCCCTCCACTTT. The entire variable domain, with the rest obtained from reference TRBV19 and TRBJ1-6, is as follows: DGGITQSPKYLFRKEGQNVTLSCEQNLNHDAMYWYRQDPGQGLRLIYYSQIVNDFQKGDIAEGYSVSREKKESFPLTVTSAQKNPTAFYLCASSGRENSPLHFGNGTRLTVT.

This chain joins TRBV28 and TRBJ1-2; tentatively, D is TRBD1 (6 bases). Germline CDR1 and CDR2: MDHEN and SYDVKM. The CDR3 spans 14 residues. V lost 3 bases and J 4 bases, leaving 12 bases between the germline ends. CDR3 in DNA: TGTGCCAGCAGTTTCCAACGGGACATCTATGGCTACACCTTC. Its protein is CASSFQRDIYGYTF.

The rearrangement joins TRBV18 to TRBJ1-2; possibly TRBD1 for D (5 bases). V lost 0 bases and J lost 0, with 8 bases in between. The germline CDR1 and CDR2 sequences are KGHSH and LQKENI. The CDR3 is 15 amino acids. The CDR3 here is CASSPPSGSNYGYTF. The CDR3 DNA reads TGTGCCAGCTCACCACCATCAGGGTCTAACTATGGCTACACCTTC.

CDR3 coding DNA: TGTGCCACCAGTGATCCGAAGCGGCCGAACACTGAAGCTTTCTTT. Its protein product is CATSDPKRPNTEAFF. V is TRBV24-1 and J is TRBJ1-1; D is unclear. Trimming removed 3 bases from V and 1 base from J, with 11 bases in between. The CDR3 runs to 15 residues. Germline values: CDR1 KGHDR, CDR2 SFDVKD.

J is TRBJ1-3 and V is TRBV6-2 or TRBV6-3; TRBD1 aligns across 10 bases. The germline V gene encodes CDR1 MNHEY and CDR2 SVGEGT. This CDR3 region has 15 residues. J gave up 7 bases and V 6 bases, and 9 bases lay outside the gene matches. CDR3 nucleotide sequence: TGTGCCAGCAGCCCCCCGGGACAGGGGAGGAACACCATATATTTT. It is translated as CASSPPGQGRNTIYF.

The V call is TRBV20-1, the J call TRBJ2-5, with D uncertain. The CDR3 totals 12 residues. V lost 3 bases, J lost 2 bases, and 7 bases lay in between. The germline gives CDR1 DFQATT, CDR2 SNEGSKA (reference sequence). The CDR3 region has the DNA TGCAGTGCTAGTTGGCAGCAAGAGACCCAGTACTTC. It codes for CSASWQQETQYF.

The J gene is TRBJ2-7, the V gene TRBV7-9; D is perhaps TRBD1 (5 bases). V lost 1 base, J lost 2 bases, and 12 bases lay in between. The germline V gene has CDR1 SEHNR and CDR2 FQNEAQ (reference sequence). This CDR3 spans 15 amino acids. CDR3 sequence reads: CASSLEGVRAYEQYF. In DNA form, the CDR3 reads TGTGCCAGCAGCTTAGAAGGGGTTCGGGCCTACGAGCAGTACTTC. Using reference TRBV7-9 and TRBJ2-7 for the parts outside the CDR3, the full variable domain is DTGVSQNPRHKITKRGQNVTFRCDPISEHNRLYWYRQTLGQGPEFLTYFQNEAQLEKSRLLSDRFSAERPKGSFSTLEIQRTEQGDSAMYLCASSLEGVRAYEQYFGPGTRLTVT.

The CDR3 sequence is CASSQTGFWNYGYTF. CDR3 DNA: TGTGCCAGCAGCCAAACCGGTTTCTGGAACTATGGCTACACCTTC. The chain uses TRBV9 and TRBJ1-2, with D unclear. Germline CDR1 SGDLS, CDR2 YYNGEE. V dropped 4 bases and J dropped 2 bases, with 15 bases sitting between them. The CDR3 sequence is 15 residues long.

This chain links TRBV6-2 or TRBV6-3 with TRBJ1-4; 9 bases match TRBD1. V was pared by 5 bases and J by 7 bases, with 8 bases of the junction left unmatched. Germline-derived CDR1 and CDR2 are MNHEY and SVGEGT. The CDR3 loop spans 15 amino acids. The CDR3 coding sequence is TGTGCCAGCAGTACCGGACAGGGGAAGCCTGAAAAACTGTTTTTT. Its protein is CASSTGQGKPEKLFF.

The rearrangement links TRBV30 to TRBJ1-6; no firm D call. V lost 2 bases, J lost 5 bases, and 7 bases lay in between. The germline CDR1 and CDR2 sequences are GTSNPN and SVGIG (reference sequence). The CDR3 is 13 residues long. The CDR3 spells CAWSTRNNSPLHF. Here the CDR3 DNA reads TGTGCCTGGAGTACCAGGAATAATTCACCCCTCCACTTT.

The gene calls are TRBV28 and TRBJ2-5; TRBD1 is a possible D gene (6 bases). V was pared by 5 bases and J by 0 bases, with 16 bases between. CDR3 length equals 16 residues. The germline V gene has CDR1 MDHEN and CDR2 SYDVKM. In DNA, the CDR3 is TGTGCCAGCAGTACATTGGGGACATCCTACCAAGAGACCCAGTACTTC. Translating gives CASSTLGTSYQETQYF.

This chain connects TRBV19 to TRBJ2-4; no firm D call. V was pared by 7 bases and J by 8 bases, with 9 bases between. CDR1 and CDR2 (germline): LNHDA, SQIVND (reference sequence). This CDR3 contains 11 residues. The CDR3 sequence is CASTSMDIQYF. As DNA, the CDR3 is TGTGCCAGTACTAGTATGGACATTCAGTACTTC.

The chain links TRBV24-1 to TRBJ2-5; weak D call: TRBD2 (7 bases). Germline-derived CDR1 and CDR2 are KGHDR and SFDVKD. Trimming took off 5 bases at V and 5 bases at J, with 20 bases between the two ends. CDR3 length: 16 amino acids. CDR3 region: CATSAGGGGERETQYF. CDR3 sequence (DNA): TGTGCCACCAGTGCCGGAGGGGGGGGCGAGAGGGAGACCCAGTACTTC.

V gene TRBV18 combines with J gene TRBJ2-7, with 9 nucleotides matching TRBD2. There are 17 residues in the CDR3. With V trimmed by 3 bases and J by 3 bases, 12 bases remained unmatched. The germline CDR1 and CDR2 sequences are KGHSH and LQKENI. The CDR3 DNA reads TGTGCCAGCTCACCTCAGGCGTCGCGGGAGGGCCTCTACGAGCAGTACTTC. Encoded protein: CASSPQASREGLYEQYF.

The DNA for the CDR3 is TGTGCCAGCAGCCAATCCGACAGAACATATGGCTACACCTTC. Its translation: CASSQSDRTYGYTF. V and J are TRBV3-1 (or the pseudogene TRBV3-2) and TRBJ1-2; D perhaps matches TRBD1 (5 bases). This CDR3 is built from 14 residues. Trimming removed 2 bases from V and 5 bases from J, with 12 bases in between. CDR1 and CDR2 (germline): LGHDT, YNNKEL (reference sequence).

V is TRBV19 and J is TRBJ1-5, with D uncertain. The CDR3 length is 15 residues. Germline CDR1 LNHDA, CDR2 SQIVND (reference sequence). Trimming took off 3 bases at V and 0 bases at J, with 9 bases between the two ends. The CDR3 here is CASSMVDSSNQPQHF. The CDR3, as DNA: TGTGCCAGTAGTATGGTGGACTCTAGCAATCAGCCCCAGCATTTT.